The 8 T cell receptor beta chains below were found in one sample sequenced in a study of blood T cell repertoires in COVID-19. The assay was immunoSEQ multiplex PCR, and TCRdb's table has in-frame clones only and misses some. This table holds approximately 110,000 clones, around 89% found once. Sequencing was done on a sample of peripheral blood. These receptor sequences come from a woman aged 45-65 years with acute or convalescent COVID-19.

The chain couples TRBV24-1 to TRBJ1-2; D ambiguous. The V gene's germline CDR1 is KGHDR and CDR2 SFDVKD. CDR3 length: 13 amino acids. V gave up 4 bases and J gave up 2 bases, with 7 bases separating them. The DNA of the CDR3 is TGTGCCACCAGTGACGCCGGGAACTATGGCTACACCTTC. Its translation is CATSDAGNYGYTF.

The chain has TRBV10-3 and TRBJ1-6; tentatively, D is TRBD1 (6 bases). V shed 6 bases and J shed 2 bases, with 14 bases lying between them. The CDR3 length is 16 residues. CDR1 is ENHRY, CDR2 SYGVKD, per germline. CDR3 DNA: TGTGCCATCAGCACGGGGGGGCTACCCTATAATTCACCCCTCCACTTT. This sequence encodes CAISTGGLPYNSPLHF.

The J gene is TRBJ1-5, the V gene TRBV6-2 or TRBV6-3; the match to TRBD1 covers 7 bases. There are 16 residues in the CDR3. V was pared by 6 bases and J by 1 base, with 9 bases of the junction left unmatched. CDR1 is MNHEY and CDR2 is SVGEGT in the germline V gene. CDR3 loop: CASSQQGTGSNQPQHF. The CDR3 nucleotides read TGTGCCAGCAGCCAACAGGGGACTGGGAGCAATCAGCCCCAGCATTTT.

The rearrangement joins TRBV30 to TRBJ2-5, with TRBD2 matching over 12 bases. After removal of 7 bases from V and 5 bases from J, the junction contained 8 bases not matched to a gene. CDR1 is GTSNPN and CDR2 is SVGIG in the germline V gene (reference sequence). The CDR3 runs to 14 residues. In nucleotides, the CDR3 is TGTGCCTCGACGACTAGCGGGGGATCGGAGACCCAGTACTTC. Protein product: CASTTSGGSETQYF.

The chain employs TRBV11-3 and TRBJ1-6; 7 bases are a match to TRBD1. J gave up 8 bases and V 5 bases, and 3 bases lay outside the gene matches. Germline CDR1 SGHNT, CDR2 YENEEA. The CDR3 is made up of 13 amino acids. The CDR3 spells CASSRDSHSPLHF. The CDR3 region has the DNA TGTGCCAGCAGCAGGGACAGCCATTCACCCCTCCACTTT.

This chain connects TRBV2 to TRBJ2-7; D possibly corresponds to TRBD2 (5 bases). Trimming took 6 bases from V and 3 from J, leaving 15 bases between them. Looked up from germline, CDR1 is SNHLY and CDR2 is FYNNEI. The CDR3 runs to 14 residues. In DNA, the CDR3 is TGTGCCAGCAGGGGCCTTCGTCGGGGCTACGAGCAGTACTTC. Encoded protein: CASRGLRRGYEQYF.

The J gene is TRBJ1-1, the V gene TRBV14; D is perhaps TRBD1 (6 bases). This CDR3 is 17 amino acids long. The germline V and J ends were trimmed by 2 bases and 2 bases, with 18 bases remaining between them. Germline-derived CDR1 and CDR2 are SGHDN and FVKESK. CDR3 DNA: TGTGCCAGCAGCCAAATCAGGGGCCCACTGCCTAACACTGAAGCTTTCTTT. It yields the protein CASSQIRGPLPNTEAFF.

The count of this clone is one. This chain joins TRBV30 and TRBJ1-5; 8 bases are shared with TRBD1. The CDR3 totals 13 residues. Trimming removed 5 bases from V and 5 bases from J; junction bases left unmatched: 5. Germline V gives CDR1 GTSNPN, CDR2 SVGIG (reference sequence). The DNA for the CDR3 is TGTGCCTGGGGACAGGGAAGGGATCAGCCCCAGCATTTT. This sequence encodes CAWGQGRDQPQHF.